A selection of T cell receptor beta chains follows, all from one sample in a study of cytomegalovirus exposure and HLA in healthy donors. The protocol was immunoSEQ multiplex PCR, while the TCRdb copy is restricted to in-frame clones and leaves out a portion. This sample has 60,000 to 75,000 clones; roughly four fifths occur once, and the top ten carry around 10%. The sample taken for sequencing was PBMCs. These TCRs come from an older woman in good health and CMV-seropositive. Each CDR3 is given with its conserved first and last residue. The D gene is left open where the match is weak. Expanded clones are given a class, and other clones once, few, many or no size at all.

V gene	J gene	clone size	D gene	CDR3 DNA	CDR3 protein
TRBV2	TRBJ2-1	.	TRBD2	TGTGCCAGCAGGGATGGGACTAGGCCGTACAATGAGCAGTTCTTC	CASRDGTRPYNEQFF
TRBV5-6	TRBJ2-1	.	TRBD2	TGTGCCAGCAGCTCCAGCGGGAGTTTCACGAATGAGCAGTTCTTC	CASSSSGSFTNEQFF
TRBV5-8	TRBJ2-1	few	.	TGTGCCAGCAACTTGCTGAGACTAGTCGATGAGCAGTTCTTC	CASNLLRLVDEQFF
TRBV28	TRBJ1-5	.	.	TGTGCCAGCAGTTTAGGTGCTTGGACAAAGGGGAATCAGCCCCAGCATTTT	CASSLGAWTKGNQPQHF
TRBV30	TRBJ1-3	.	.	TGTGCCTGGAGTCCGAGGCGAGCCTCCTCTGGAAACACCATATATTTT	CAWSPRRASSGNTIYF
TRBV10-3	TRBJ1-2	.	TRBD1	TGTGCCACCTCCGGGACAGGGCTCTATGGCTACACCTTC	CATSGTGLYGYTF
TRBV11-1	TRBJ2-7	.	TRBD2	TGTGCCTGCCAGACTAGCGGGAGTGTGAACGAGCAGTACTTC	CACQTSGSVNEQYF
TRBV18	TRBJ1-2	.	TRBD1	TGTGCCAGCTCTCTACTGGACAGGGACTCTGGCTACACCTTC	CASSLLDRDSGYTF
TRBV10-3	TRBJ1-1	few	.	TGTGCCATCAGTGAGTTACAGGGCACTGAAGCTTTCTTT	CAISELQGTEAFF
TRBV2	TRBJ2-5	few	TRBD2	TGTGCCAGCAGTGAGACTAGCGGGAGGGGAGAGACCCAGTACTTC	CASSETSGRGETQYF
TRBV5-1	TRBJ2-2	.	TRBD1	TGCGCCAGCAGCTTTCGGACAGGGGCTTTCACCGGGGAGCTGTTTTTT	CASSFRTGAFTGELFF
TRBV27	TRBJ2-1	.	TRBD2	TGTGCCAGCAGCGAGGGACTAGCGGGGTACAATGAGCAGTTCTTC	CASSEGLAGYNEQFF
TRBV9	TRBJ1-6	few	TRBD1	TGTGCCAGCAGCGGACAGGGACAGAATTCACCCCTCCACTTT	CASSGQGQNSPLHF
TRBV29-1	TRBJ2-7	few	TRBD1	TGCAGCGCCCTGACAGGGGGCCCCTACGAGCAGTACTTC	CSALTGGPYEQYF
TRBV10-3	TRBJ2-7	few	.	TGTGCCATCAGATCGCCCTCCTCGGGGGTAGGGGAGCAGTACTTC	CAIRSPSSGVGEQYF
TRBV6-6	TRBJ2-4	many	.	TGTGCCAGCAGTACCACAGGGAACATTCAGTACTTC	CASSTTGNIQYF
TRBV27	TRBJ2-7	.	.	TGTGCCAGCAGTTTCTCCACAGGGACCTACGAGCAGTACTTC	CASSFSTGTYEQYF
TRBV6-6	TRBJ2-4	.	.	TGTGCCAGCAGCCCCGAACAGCCTGCCAAAAACATTCAGTACTTC	CASSPEQPAKNIQYF
TRBV2	TRBJ2-6	.	.	TGTGCCAGCGAGGAGTTCTCTGGGGCCAACGTCCTGACTTTC	CASEEFSGANVLTF
TRBV30	TRBJ2-4	once	TRBD1	TGTGCCTGGACTGGGACAGGGACAGTTCAGTACTTC	CAWTGTGTVQYF
TRBV7-6	TRBJ1-3	.	.	TGTGCCAGCAGCTTCGGACAACCTGGAAACACCATATATTTT	CASSFGQPGNTIYF
TRBV27	TRBJ1-3	.	TRBD1	TGTGCCAGCAGTCCCGGACAGGGACGAAGAGACACCATATATTTT	CASSPGQGRRDTIYF
TRBV13	TRBJ2-7	.	.	TGTGCCAGCAGCTTATACTCCTACGAGCAGTACTTC	CASSLYSYEQYF
TRBV6-5	TRBJ2-5	.	TRBD2	TGTGCCAGCACCCGGGGGGGCCAAGAGACCCAGTACTTC	CASTRGGQETQYF